This T cell receptor (beta chain) was observed in a study of kidney transplant recipient with SARS-CoV-2 infection. CDR3 size: 16 residues. Germline values: CDR1 SGHRS, CDR2 YFSETQ. With respect to this clonotype: A read error may be the cause here, since a much bigger clone is one base away.

MiXCR, applied by TCRdb to the reads, yields one record per CDR3 protein. The table records under 250,000 distinct CDR3 sequences, under 30% of them present only once. This sequence joins TRBV5-1 and TRBJ2-5; weak D call: TRBD2 (5 bases). This TCR derives from a male patient in his thirties who had COVID-19 and was a kidney transplant recipient. Some T cells may have originated in the graft donor. Sequencing used a blood sample, obtained at baseline and around day 120 from a kidney transplant recipient. The CDR3 sequence: CASSLAPATTQEAQYF. DNA of the CDR3: TGCGCCAGCAGCTTGGCCCCCGCGACTACACAAGAGGCCCAGTACTTC.